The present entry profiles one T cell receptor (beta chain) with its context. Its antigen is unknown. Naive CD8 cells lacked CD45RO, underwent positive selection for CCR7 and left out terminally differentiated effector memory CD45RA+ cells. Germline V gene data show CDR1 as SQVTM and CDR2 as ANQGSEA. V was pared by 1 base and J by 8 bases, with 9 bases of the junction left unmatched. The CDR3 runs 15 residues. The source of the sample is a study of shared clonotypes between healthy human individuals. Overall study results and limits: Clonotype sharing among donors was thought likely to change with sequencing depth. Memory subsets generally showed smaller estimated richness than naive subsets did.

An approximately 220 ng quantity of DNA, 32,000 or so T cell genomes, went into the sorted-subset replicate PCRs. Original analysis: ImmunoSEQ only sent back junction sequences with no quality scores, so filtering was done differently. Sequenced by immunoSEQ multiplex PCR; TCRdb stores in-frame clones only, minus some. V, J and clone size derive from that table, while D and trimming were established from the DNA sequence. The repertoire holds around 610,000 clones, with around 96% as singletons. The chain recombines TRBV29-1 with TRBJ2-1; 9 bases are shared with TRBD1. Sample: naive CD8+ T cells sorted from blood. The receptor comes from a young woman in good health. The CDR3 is CSVEGFRTGVHEQFF. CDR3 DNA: TGCAGCGTTGAAGGATTCAGGACAGGGGTCCATGAGCAGTTCTTC.